This entry features one T cell receptor beta chain sequence. Its antigen is not known. These data originate in a study of long-term antiretroviral therapy in people with HIV. Study-level information: Of all samples, the earliest predate the 2015 immediate-ART recommendation by about a decade. Findings of the study overall: Controls showed broader CDR3 length ranges than did the HIV repertoires.

Version v3.0 of the immunoSEQ assay ran at survey level. The protocol was immunoSEQ multiplex PCR, while the TCRdb copy is restricted to in-frame clones and leaves out a portion. The repertoire consists of around 40,000 clones, with 75% to 90% occurring once and the leading ten covering roughly a tenth. This CDR3 is 12 amino acids long. Looked up from germline, CDR1 is MNHEY and CDR2 is SVGAGI. The V gene lost 8 bases and the J gene lost 8 bases, with 13 bases spanning the gap. This receptor was obtained from a man between 18 and 29 years old with HIV. The V and J genes are TRBV6-5 and TRBJ2-1, with D perhaps TRBD2 (6 bases). Source: unsorted PBMCs, taken 2.2 years after starting antiretroviral therapy. In nucleotides, the CDR3 is TGTGCCAGCGGCAGACTAGTCCATGAGCAGTTCTTC. Protein sequence: CASGRLVHEQFF.